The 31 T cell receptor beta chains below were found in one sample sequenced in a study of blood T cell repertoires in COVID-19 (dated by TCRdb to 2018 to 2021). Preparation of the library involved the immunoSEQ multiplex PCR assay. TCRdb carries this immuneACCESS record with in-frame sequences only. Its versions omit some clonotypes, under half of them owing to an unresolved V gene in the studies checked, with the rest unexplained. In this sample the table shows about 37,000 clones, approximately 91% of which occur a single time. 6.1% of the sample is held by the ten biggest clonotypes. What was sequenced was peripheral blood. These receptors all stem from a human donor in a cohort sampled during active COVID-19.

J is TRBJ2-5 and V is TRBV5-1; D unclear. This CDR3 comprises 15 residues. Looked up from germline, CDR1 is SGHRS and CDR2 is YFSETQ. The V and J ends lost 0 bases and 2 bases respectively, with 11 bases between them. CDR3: CASSLGGPAQETQYF. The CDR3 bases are TGCGCCAGCAGCTTGGGAGGTCCGGCACAAGAGACCCAGTACTTC.

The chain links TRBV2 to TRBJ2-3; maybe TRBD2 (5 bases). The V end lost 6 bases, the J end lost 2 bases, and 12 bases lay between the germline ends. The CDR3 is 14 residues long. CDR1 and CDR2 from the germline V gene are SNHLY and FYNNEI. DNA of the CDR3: TGTGCCAGCAGCGAGCGGCCCAACACAGATACGCAGTATTTT. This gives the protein CASSERPNTDTQYF.

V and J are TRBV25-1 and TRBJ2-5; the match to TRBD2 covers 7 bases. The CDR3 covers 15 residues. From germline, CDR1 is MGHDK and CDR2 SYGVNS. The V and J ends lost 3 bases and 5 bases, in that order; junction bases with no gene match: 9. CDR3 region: CASSDNLGRTETQYF. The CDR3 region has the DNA TGTGCCAGCAGTGACAACCTCGGGAGGACGGAGACCCAGTACTTC. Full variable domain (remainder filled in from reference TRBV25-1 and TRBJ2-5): EADIYQTPRYLVIGTGKKITLECSQTMGHDKMYWYQQDPGMELHLIHYSYGVNSTEKGDLSSESTVSRIRTEHFPLTLESARPSHTSQYLCASSDNLGRTETQYFGPGTRLLVL.

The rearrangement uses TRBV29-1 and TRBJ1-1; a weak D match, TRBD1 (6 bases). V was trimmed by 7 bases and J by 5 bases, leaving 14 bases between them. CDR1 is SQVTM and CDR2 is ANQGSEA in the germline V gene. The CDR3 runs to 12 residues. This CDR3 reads CSGREGGTEAFF. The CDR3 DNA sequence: TGCAGCGGGAGGGAGGGGGGTACTGAAGCTTTCTTT.

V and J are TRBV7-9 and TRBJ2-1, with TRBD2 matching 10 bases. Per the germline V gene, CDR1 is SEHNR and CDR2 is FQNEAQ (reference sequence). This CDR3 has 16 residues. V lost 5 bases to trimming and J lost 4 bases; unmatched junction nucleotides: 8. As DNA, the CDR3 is TGTGCCAGCAGCGCCTCGACTAGCGGGCCTTACAATGAGCAGTTCTTC. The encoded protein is CASSASTSGPYNEQFF. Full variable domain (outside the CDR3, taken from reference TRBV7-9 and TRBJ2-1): DTGVSQNPRHKITKRGQNVTFRCDPISEHNRLYWYRQTLGQGPEFLTYFQNEAQLEKSRLLSDRFSAERPKGSFSTLEIQRTEQGDSAMYLCASSASTSGPYNEQFFGPGTRLTVL.

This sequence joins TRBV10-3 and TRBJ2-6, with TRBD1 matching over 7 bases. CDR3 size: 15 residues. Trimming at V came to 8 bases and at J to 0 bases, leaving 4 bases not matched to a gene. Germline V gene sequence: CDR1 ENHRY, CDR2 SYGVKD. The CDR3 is CAIGDSLSGANVLTF. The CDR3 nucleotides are TGTGCCATCGGGGACAGTCTCTCTGGGGCCAACGTCCTGACTTTC.

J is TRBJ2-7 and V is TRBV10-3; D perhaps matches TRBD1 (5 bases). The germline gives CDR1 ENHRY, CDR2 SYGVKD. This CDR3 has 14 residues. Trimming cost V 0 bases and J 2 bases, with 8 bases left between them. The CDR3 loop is CAISESGQPYEQYF. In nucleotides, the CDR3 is TGTGCCATCAGTGAGTCGGGGCAGCCCTACGAGCAGTACTTC.

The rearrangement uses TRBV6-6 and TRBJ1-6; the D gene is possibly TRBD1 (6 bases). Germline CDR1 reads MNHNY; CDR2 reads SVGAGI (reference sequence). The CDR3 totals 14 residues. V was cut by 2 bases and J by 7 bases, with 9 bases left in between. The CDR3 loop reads CASSYIQGNSPLHF. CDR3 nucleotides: TGTGCCAGCAGTTACATACAGGGAAATTCACCCCTCCACTTT.

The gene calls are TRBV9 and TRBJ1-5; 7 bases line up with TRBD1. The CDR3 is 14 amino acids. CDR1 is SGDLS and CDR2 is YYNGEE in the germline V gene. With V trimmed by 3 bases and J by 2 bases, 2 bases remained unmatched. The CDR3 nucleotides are TGTGCCAGCAGCGCTACAGGGGGCAATCAGCCCCAGCATTTT. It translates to CASSATGGNQPQHF.

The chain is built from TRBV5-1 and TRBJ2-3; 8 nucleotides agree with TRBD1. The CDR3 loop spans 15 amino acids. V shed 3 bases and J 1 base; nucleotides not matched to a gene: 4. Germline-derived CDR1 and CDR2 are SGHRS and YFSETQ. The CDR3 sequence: CASSSYRGGTDTQYF. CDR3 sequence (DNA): TGCGCCAGCAGCTCTTACAGGGGGGGCACAGATACGCAGTATTTT.

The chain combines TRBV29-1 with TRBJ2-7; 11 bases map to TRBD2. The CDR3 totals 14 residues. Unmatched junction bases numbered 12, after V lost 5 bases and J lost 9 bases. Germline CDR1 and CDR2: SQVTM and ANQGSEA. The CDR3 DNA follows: TGCAGCGTTCTGGAGACTAGCGGGGCCGGACGGCAGTACTTC. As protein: CSVLETSGAGRQYF.

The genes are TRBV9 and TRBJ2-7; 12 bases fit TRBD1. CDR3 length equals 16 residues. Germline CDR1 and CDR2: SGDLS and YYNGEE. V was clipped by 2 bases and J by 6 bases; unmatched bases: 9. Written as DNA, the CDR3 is TGTGCCAGCAGCGTCCAACCCGGGACAGGGGGCGTCGAGCAGTACTTC. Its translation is CASSVQPGTGGVEQYF. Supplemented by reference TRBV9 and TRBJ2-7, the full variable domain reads DSGVTQTPKHLITATGQRVTLRCSPRSGDLSVYWYQQSLDQGLQFLIQYYNGEERAKGNILERFSAQQFPDLHSELNLSSLELGDSALYFCASSVQPGTGGVEQYFGPGTRLTVT.

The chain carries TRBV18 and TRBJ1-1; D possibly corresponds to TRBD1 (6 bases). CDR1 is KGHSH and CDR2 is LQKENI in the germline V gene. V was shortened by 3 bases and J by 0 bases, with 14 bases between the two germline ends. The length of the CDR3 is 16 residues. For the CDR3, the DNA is TGTGCCAGCTCACCTCCCGGACAGTCATTGAACACTGAAGCTTTCTTT. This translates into CASSPPGQSLNTEAFF.

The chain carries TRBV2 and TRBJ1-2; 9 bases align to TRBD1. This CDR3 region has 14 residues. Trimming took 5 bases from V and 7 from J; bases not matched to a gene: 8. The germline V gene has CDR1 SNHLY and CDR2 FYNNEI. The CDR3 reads CASSTGQGQGGYTF. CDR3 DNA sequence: TGTGCCAGCAGTACCGGACAGGGGCAAGGTGGCTACACCTTC. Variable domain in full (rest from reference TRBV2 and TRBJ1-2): EPEVTQTPSHQVTQMGQEVILRCVPISNHLYFYWYRQILGQKVEFLVSFYNNEISEKSEIFDDQFSVERPDGSNFTLKIRSTKLEDSAMYFCASSTGQGQGGYTFGSGTRLTVV.

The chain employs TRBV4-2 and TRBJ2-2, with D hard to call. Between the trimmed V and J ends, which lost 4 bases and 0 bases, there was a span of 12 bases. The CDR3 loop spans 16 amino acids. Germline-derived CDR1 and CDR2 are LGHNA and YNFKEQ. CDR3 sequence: CASSRTVTSNTGELFF. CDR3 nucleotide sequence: TGTGCCAGCAGCCGCACGGTGACATCGAACACCGGGGAGCTGTTTTTT.

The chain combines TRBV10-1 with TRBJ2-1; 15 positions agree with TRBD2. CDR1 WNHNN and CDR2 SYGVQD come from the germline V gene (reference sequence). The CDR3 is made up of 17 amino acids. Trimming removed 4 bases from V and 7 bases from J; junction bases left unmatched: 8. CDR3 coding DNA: TGCGCCAGCAGTGCCGGGACTAGCGGGAGGAGAGGGAATGAGCAGTTCTTC. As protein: CASSAGTSGRRGNEQFF.

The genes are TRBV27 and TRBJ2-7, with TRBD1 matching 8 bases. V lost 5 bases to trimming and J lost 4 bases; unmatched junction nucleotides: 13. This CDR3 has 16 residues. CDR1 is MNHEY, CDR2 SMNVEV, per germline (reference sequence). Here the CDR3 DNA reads TGTGCCAGCAGTGCCCCTGGACAGGGTAAGGGGTACGAGCAGTACTTC. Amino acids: CASSAPGQGKGYEQYF.

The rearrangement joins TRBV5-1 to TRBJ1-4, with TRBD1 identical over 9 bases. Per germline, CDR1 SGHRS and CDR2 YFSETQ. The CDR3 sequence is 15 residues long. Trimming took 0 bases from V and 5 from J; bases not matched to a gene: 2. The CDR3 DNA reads TGCGCCAGCAGCTTGGCCGGGACAGGGAATGAAAAACTGTTTTTT. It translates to CASSLAGTGNEKLFF.

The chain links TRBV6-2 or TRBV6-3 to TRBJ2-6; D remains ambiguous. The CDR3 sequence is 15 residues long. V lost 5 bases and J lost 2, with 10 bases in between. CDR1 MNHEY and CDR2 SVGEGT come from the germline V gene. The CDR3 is CASSPPRAGANVLTF. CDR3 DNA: TGTGCCAGCAGTCCCCCACGGGCTGGGGCCAACGTCCTGACTTTC.

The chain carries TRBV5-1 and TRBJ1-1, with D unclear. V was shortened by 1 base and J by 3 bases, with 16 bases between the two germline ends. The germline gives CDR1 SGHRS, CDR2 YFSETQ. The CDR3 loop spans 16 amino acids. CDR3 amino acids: CASSLFGEGRDTEAFF. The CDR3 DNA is TGCGCCAGCAGCTTGTTCGGGGAGGGTAGGGACACTGAAGCTTTCTTT.

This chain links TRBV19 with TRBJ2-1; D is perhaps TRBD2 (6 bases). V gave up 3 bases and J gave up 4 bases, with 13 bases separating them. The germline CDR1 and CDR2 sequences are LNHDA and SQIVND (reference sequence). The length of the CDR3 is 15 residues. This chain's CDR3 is CASSITGSPYNEQFF. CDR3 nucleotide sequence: TGTGCCAGTAGTATCACCGGGAGTCCTTACAATGAGCAGTTCTTC.

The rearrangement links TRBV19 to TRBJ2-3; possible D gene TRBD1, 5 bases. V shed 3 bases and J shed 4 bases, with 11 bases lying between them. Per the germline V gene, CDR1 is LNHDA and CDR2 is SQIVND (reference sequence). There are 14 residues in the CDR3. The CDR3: CASSIRGVADTQYF. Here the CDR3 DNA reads TGTGCCAGTAGTATTAGGGGCGTCGCAGATACGCAGTATTTT.

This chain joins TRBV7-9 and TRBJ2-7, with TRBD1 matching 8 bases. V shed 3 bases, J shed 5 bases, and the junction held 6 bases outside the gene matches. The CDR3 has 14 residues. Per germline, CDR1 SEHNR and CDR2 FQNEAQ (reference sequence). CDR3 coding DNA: TGTGCCAGCAGCTTCACAGGGGGAATCGACGAGCAGTACTTC. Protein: CASSFTGGIDEQYF.

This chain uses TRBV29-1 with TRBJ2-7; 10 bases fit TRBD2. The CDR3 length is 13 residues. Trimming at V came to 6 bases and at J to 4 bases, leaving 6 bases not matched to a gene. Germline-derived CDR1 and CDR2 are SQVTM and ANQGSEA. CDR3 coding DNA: TGCAGCGTCTCTAGCGGGGGAGGGTACGAGCAGTACTTC. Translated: CSVSSGGGYEQYF.

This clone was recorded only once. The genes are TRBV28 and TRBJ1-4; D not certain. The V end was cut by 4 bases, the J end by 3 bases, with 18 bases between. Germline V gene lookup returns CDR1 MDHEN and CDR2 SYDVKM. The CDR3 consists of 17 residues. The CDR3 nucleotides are TGTGCCAGCAGTTCTATACTACTACAGAGGGCTAATGAAAAACTGTTTTTT. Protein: CASSSILLQRANEKLFF.

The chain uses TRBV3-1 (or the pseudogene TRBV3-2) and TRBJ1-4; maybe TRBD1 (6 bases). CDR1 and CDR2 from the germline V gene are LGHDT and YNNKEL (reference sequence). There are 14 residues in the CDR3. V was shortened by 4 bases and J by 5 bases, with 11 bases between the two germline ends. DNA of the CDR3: TGTGCCAGCAGCCTTGGACAGATAAATGAAAAACTGTTTTTT. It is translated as CASSLGQINEKLFF.

This CDR3 is CASVDRGDQPQHF. In nucleotides, the CDR3 is TGCGCCAGCGTGGACAGGGGTGATCAGCCCCAGCATTTT. The V call is TRBV4-1, the J call TRBJ1-5, with 9 positions matching TRBD1. The CDR3 is 13 residues long. Germline V CDR1 and CDR2: MGHRA, YSYEKL. Unmatched junction bases numbered 4, after V lost 8 bases and J lost 5 bases.

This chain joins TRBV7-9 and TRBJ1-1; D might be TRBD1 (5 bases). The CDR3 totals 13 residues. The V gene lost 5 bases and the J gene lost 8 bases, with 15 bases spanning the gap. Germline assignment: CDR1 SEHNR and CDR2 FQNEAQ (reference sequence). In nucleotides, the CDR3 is TGTGCCAGCAGCCTGGGACTGGGAGGGGAAGCTTTCTTT. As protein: CASSLGLGGEAFF.

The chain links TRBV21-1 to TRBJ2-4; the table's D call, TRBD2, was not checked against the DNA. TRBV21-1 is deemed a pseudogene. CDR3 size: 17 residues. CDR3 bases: TGTGCCAGCAGCAAAAGGCTAGCGGGACTAGCCAAAAACATTCAGTACTTC. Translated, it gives CASSKRLAGLAKNIQYF.

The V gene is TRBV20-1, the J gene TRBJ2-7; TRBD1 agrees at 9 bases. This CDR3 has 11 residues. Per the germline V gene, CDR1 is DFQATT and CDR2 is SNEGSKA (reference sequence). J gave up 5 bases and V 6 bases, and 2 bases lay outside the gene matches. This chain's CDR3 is CSARDRDEQYF. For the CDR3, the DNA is TGCAGTGCCCGGGACAGGGACGAGCAGTACTTC.

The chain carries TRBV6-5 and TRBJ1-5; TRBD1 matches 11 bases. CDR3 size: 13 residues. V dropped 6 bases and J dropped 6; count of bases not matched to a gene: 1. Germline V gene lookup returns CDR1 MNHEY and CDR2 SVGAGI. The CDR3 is CASRDRGLQPQHF. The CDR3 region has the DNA TGTGCCAGCAGGGACAGGGGGCTTCAGCCCCAGCATTTT.